One and the same sample provided the 7 T cell receptor beta chains below, sequenced in a study of T cell changes during pregnancy in multiple sclerosis. Profiled with immunoSEQ multiplex PCR; TCRdb holds only in-frame clones, not every one. The data hold under 50,000 clones, with approximately 90% observed a single time. The sequenced sample was CD4+ T cells from peripheral blood mononuclear cells, obtained before pregnancy. Receptor source: a female donor with multiple sclerosis, enrolled in a pregnancy study.

V usage is TRBV4-2 and J usage is TRBJ1-1; no clear D. The V and J ends lost 0 bases and 5 bases respectively, with 10 bases between them. The CDR3 runs to 14 residues. Germline V lookup: CDR1 LGHNA, CDR2 YNFKEQ. In DNA form, the CDR3 reads TGTGCCAGCAGCCAAGATTTGGGGAGGACTGAAGCTTTCTTT. Its translation: CASSQDLGRTEAFF.

The chain employs TRBV5-1 and TRBJ2-1; possible D gene TRBD2, 7 bases. The V gene's germline CDR1 is SGHRS and CDR2 YFSETQ. The length of the CDR3 is 14 residues. V was clipped by 5 bases and J by 6 bases, with 15 bases between them. The DNA of the CDR3 is TGCGCCAGCAGGGGGGGGACACACGGCAATGAGCAGTTCTTC. It specifies CASRGGTHGNEQFF.

CDR3 sequence (DNA): TGTGCCATCAGCAAGACAGACACTGAAGCTTTCTTT. Its protein product is CAISKTDTEAFF. The chain links TRBV10-3 to TRBJ1-1; tentative D call: TRBD1 (5 bases). This CDR3 is 12 amino acids long. Trimming removed 6 bases at V and 3 bases at J, with 8 bases between. Per germline, CDR1 ENHRY and CDR2 SYGVKD.

The J gene is TRBJ2-7, the V gene TRBV11-2; 8 bases agree with TRBD2. The germline gives CDR1 SGHAT, CDR2 FQNNGV. V was clipped by 1 base and J by 0 bases; unmatched bases: 11. The CDR3 is 18 amino acids. CDR3 DNA sequence: TGTGCCAGCAGCTTAGCCCGGGGCGGGGGGCTTAGCTCCTACGAGCAGTACTTC. It codes for CASSLARGGGLSSYEQYF.

The rearrangement links TRBV15 to TRBJ2-3, with 10 bases fitting TRBD2. Germline loops: CDR1 LNHNV, CDR2 YYDKDF (reference sequence). The CDR3 spans 17 residues. Trimming took 2 bases from V and 1 from J; bases not matched to a gene: 6. In DNA form, the CDR3 reads TGTGCCACCAGCAGAAACTCCGGGACTAGCGGCACAGATACGCAGTATTTT. It specifies CATSRNSGTSGTDTQYF.

This chain joins TRBV19 and TRBJ2-7, with 8 nucleotides matching TRBD2. V was clipped by 10 bases and J by 0 bases; unmatched bases: 11. The CDR3 runs 15 residues. Germline CDR1 reads LNHDA; CDR2 reads SQIVND (reference sequence). As DNA, the CDR3 is TGTGCCACCCGGAGGCGGGCGGGGGGCTCCTACGAGCAGTACTTC. It translates to CATRRRAGGSYEQYF.

V gene TRBV15 combines with J gene TRBJ1-3; D is unclear. CDR3 size: 15 residues. The V and J ends lost 4 bases and 0 bases respectively, with 10 bases between them. CDR1 and CDR2 (germline): LNHNV, YYDKDF (reference sequence). CDR3 in amino acids: CATSNYRFSGNTIYF. The CDR3 region has the DNA TGTGCCACCAGCAACTACCGCTTCTCTGGAAACACCATATATTTT.